The sequence of this T cell receptor beta chain was determined in a study of blood T cell repertoires in COVID-19. Looking at the study overall: COVID-19 samples, acute and convalescent, were from the United States, Italy and Spain. Sample material is recorded as cDNA or gDNA derived from T cells, B-cell-depleted T cells, or PBMCs.

The CDR3 sequence is 13 residues long. CDR1 and CDR2 (germline): LGHDT, YNNKEL (reference sequence). With 1 base removed from V and 3 bases from J, the gap between germline ends came to 6 bases. In the authors' methods: Amplifying reference gene primers gave estimates of nucleated cell counts. TCRdb's table, derived via immunoSEQ multiplex PCR, lists solely in-frame clones and lacks some. D and trimming were read from the DNA, whereas the V and J calls and clone size are those reported in that table. The sample holds about 69,000 clones, less than 95% seen once. Sequencing was performed on peripheral blood. V gene TRBV3-1 (or the pseudogene TRBV3-2) combines with J gene TRBJ2-5; a possible D gene is TRBD2 (5 bases). The source is a woman aged 55-70 years with active COVID-19. CDR3 in amino acids: CASSQAGKETQYF. The CDR3 region has the DNA TGTGCCAGCAGCCAAGCGGGGAAAGAGACCCAGTACTTC.